This T cell receptor beta chain was recovered during a study of response to subunit inactivated influenza vaccine. Study-wide findings and caveats: Each seasonal flu vaccination may recruit only limited new T cells, authors suggested.

Only a few counts were recorded for this clonotype. Its target is unknown. TCRdb re-called the RT-PCR reads through MiXCR, storing one row per CDR3 protein. There are hundreds of thousands of distinct CDR3 sequences in the sample; 14% occur only once, and 6.5% to 8.5% lies in the top ten. V dropped 4 bases and J dropped 8; count of bases not matched to a gene: 4. The CDR3 totals 15 residues. Germline assignment: CDR1 SGHKS and CDR2 YYEKEE (reference sequence). The V gene is TRBV5-5, the J gene TRBJ1-6, with 12 bases aligning to TRBD1. The clonotype comes from a man aged 50-59 years who received an inactivated influenza vaccine. Specimen: PBMCs from blood, collected 14 to 15 days before vaccination. The CDR3: CASSTRDRGHSPLHF. As DNA, the CDR3 is TGTGCCAGCAGCACCCGGGACAGGGGGCATTCACCCCTCCACTTT.